A selection of T cell receptor beta chains follows, all from one sample in a study of T cell changes during pregnancy in multiple sclerosis. Assay: immunoSEQ multiplex PCR; the TCRdb copy retains only in-frame clones and omits some. The sample has 70,000 to 95,000 clones, around 94% seen once. The specimen comprised peripheral blood, sampled in the second trimester of pregnancy. The receptor set was obtained from a female donor in good health, enrolled as a control in a pregnancy study. CDR3s include the opening cysteine and the closing phenylalanine or tryptophan. Fields, in order: D gene, clone size, V gene, J gene, CDR3 protein, CDR3 DNA. D genes are given only for firm matches. Size is omitted from some rows. Given values are once, few, many or a class for expanded clones.

-	-	TRBV27	TRBJ1-1	CASSLSSVTEAFF	TGTGCCAGCAGTTTATCCTCTGTCACTGAAGCTTTCTTT
-	-	TRBV6-4	TRBJ2-3	CASSPGAVSSDTQYF	TGTGCCAGCAGTCCAGGGGCGGTTAGTTCAGATACGCAGTATTTT
-	-	TRBV30	TRBJ2-1	CAWGMRWNEQFF	TGTGCCTGGGGAATGAGGTGGAATGAGCAGTTCTTC
TRBD1	-	TRBV5-1	TRBJ2-7	CASSGDRGPYEQYF	TGCGCCAGCAGCGGGGACAGGGGCCCCTACGAGCAGTACTTC
TRBD2	-	TRBV29-1	TRBJ2-1	CSVVPGLAILSYNEQFF	TGCAGCGTTGTACCGGGACTAGCGATCCTTTCCTACAATGAGCAGTTCTTC
-	once	TRBV5-1	TRBJ2-3	CASSLGRGRVDTQYF	TGCGCCAGCAGCTTGGGGAGGGGGCGCGTTGATACGCAGTATTTT
-	-	TRBV2	TRBJ1-4	CASSLAMSGGTGEKLFF	TGTGCCAGCAGCTTAGCGATGAGCGGAGGGACGGGTGAAAAACTGTTTTTT
TRBD1	-	TRBV6-1	TRBJ2-7	CASSVSADRGEQYF	TGTGCCAGCAGTGTGTCGGCTGACAGGGGCGAGCAGTACTTC
TRBD1	-	TRBV7-6	TRBJ1-5	CASSQDRGQPQHF	TGTGCCAGCAGTCAGGACAGGGGACAGCCCCAGCATTTT
-	once	TRBV6-5	TRBJ1-1	CASSSTGNTEAFF	TGTGCCAGCAGCTCTACAGGGAACACTGAAGCTTTCTTT
-	-	TRBV21-1	TRBJ1-6	CASSRGRGKVKNSPLHF	TGTGCCAGCAGCAGGGGGCGGGGGAAAGTCAAGAATTCACCCCTCCACTTT
TRBD1	-	TRBV6-5	TRBJ1-6	CASSYGIGTGNSPLHF	TGTGCCAGCAGTTACGGGATCGGGACAGGGAATTCACCCCTCCACTTT
-	once	TRBV18	TRBJ2-1	CASSPTGSYNEQFF	TGTGCCAGCTCACCAACGGGGTCCTACAATGAGCAGTTCTTC
-	-	TRBV4-3	TRBJ2-2	CASSLTPSSTGELFF	TGCGCCAGCAGCCTAACCCCAAGCTCTACCGGGGAGCTGTTTTTT
-	-	TRBV5-6	TRBJ2-3	CASGQGGEDTQYF	TGTGCCAGTGGTCAAGGCGGGGAAGATACGCAGTATTTT
TRBD1	-	TRBV4-1	TRBJ1-4	CASSQEGQPGEKLFF	TGCGCCAGCAGCCAGGAGGGACAGCCAGGTGAAAAACTGTTTTTT
-	-	TRBV6-5	TRBJ2-7	CASSLGRVGYEQYF	TGTGCCAGCAGCCTGGGGCGCGTCGGCTACGAGCAGTACTTC
-	-	TRBV6-1	TRBJ1-4	CASSETTVEKLFF	TGTGCCAGCAGTGAAACGACAGTTGAAAAACTGTTTTTT
-	once	TRBV13	TRBJ2-1	CASSFMTSSYNEQFF	TGTGCCAGCAGCTTTATGACTAGCTCCTACAATGAGCAGTTCTTC
-	-	TRBV19	TRBJ2-7	CASSEQGVYEQYF	TGTGCCAGTAGTGAACAGGGAGTCTACGAGCAGTACTTC
TRBD1	-	TRBV7-8	TRBJ1-4	CASSEPGQLNEKLFF	TGTGCCAGCAGCGAACCGGGACAGCTTAATGAAAAACTGTTTTTT
-	-	TRBV6-1	TRBJ2-7	CASSSHRVGTREQYF	TGTGCCAGCAGTAGCCACAGGGTCGGGACACGCGAGCAGTACTTC
-	-	TRBV5-4	TRBJ2-3	CASSLGSGLTDTQYF	TGTGCCAGCAGCTTGGGGAGCGGACTCACAGATACGCAGTATTTT
TRBD2	-	TRBV6-5	TRBJ2-7	CASSSAPSGGPYEQYF	TGTGCCAGCAGTTCCGCCCCTAGCGGGGGGCCCTACGAGCAGTACTTC
TRBD1	-	TRBV5-4	TRBJ1-3	CASSIEDRGENTIYF	TGTGCCAGCAGCATAGAGGACAGGGGGGAAAACACCATATATTTT
-	few	TRBV4-3	TRBJ2-7	CASSQAYGVDEQYF	TGCGCCAGCAGCCAAGCTTACGGGGTTGACGAGCAGTACTTC
-	-	TRBV11-3	TRBJ2-2	CASSDSGELFF	TGTGCCAGCAGCGACTCTGGGGAGCTGTTTTTT
TRBD1	-	TRBV7-2	TRBJ1-4	CASSPGGMNGEKLFF	TGTGCCAGCAGCCCAGGGGGGATGAACGGTGAAAAACTGTTTTTT
-	once	TRBV9	TRBJ2-7	CASLARVTPYEQYF	TGTGCCAGCCTGGCCAGGGTTACTCCCTACGAGCAGTACTTC
TRBD2	-	TRBV11-2	TRBJ2-5	CASSFGGALAWAQYF	TGTGCCAGCAGCTTCGGGGGGGCGCTAGCGTGGGCCCAGTACTTC
TRBD1	-	TRBV6-5	TRBJ1-2	CASSLDRVGGYTF	TGTGCCAGCAGCCTGGACAGGGTCGGTGGCTACACCTTC
-	-	TRBV4-2	TRBJ1-5	CASSQVEGVGQPQHF	TGTGCCAGCAGCCAAGTAGAGGGGGTTGGTCAGCCCCAGCATTTT
-	-	TRBV18	TRBJ1-2	CASSPTPGVGYGYTF	TGTGCCAGCTCACCGACCCCGGGGGTGGGCTATGGCTACACCTTC
TRBD1	-	TRBV7-9	TRBJ1-2	CASNPTGMYGYTF	TGTGCCAGCAACCCGACAGGGATGTATGGCTACACCTTC
-	-	TRBV19	TRBJ1-5	CASRDSNQPQHF	TGTGCCAGTAGAGACAGCAACCAGCCCCAGCATTTT
-	-	TRBV29-1	TRBJ1-4	CSAGGGAEKLFF	TGCAGCGCTGGAGGGGGGGCGGAAAAACTGTTTTTT
-	once	TRBV5-1	TRBJ2-7	CASRAGSSEQYF	TGCGCCAGCAGGGCCGGGTCCTCCGAGCAGTACTTC
TRBD1	-	TRBV7-8	TRBJ1-6	CASSSEGQGYSPLHF	TGTGCCAGCAGTTCCGAGGGACAGGGATACTCACCCCTCCACTTT
-	-	TRBV7-7	TRBJ1-1	CASSPYRVPSEAFF	TGTGCTAGCAGCCCATACAGGGTCCCCTCTGAAGCTTTCTTT
-	-	TRBV4-3	TRBJ2-3	CASSSLGGPSTDTQYF	TGCGCCAGCAGCTCCCTCGGGGGGCCAAGCACAGATACGCAGTATTTT
-	-	TRBV29-1	TRBJ1-1	CSVEDRVSGVSTEAFF	TGCAGCGTTGAAGATCGGGTATCTGGAGTGAGCACTGAAGCTTTCTTT
-	few	TRBV5-4	TRBJ2-2	CASSEEPVPGELFF	TGTGCCAGCAGTGAAGAGCCTGTCCCCGGGGAGCTGTTTTTT
-	-	TRBV6-1	TRBJ2-7	CASSEGIVPLYEQYF	TGTGCCAGCAGTGAAGGTATCGTCCCTCTATACGAGCAGTACTTC
TRBD2	-	TRBV11-3	TRBJ2-1	CASSFGGGRSNEQFF	TGTGCCAGCAGCTTCGGGGGGGGCAGAAGTAATGAGCAGTTCTTC
-	once	TRBV7-6	TRBJ2-7	CASSLVAGGSHEQYF	TGTGCCAGCAGCTTAGTCGCTGGGGGCTCACACGAGCAGTACTTC
-	-	TRBV6-1	TRBJ1-4	CASRGGGATNEKLFF	TGTGCCAGCAGGGGGGGTGGGGCAACTAATGAAAAACTGTTTTTT
-	-	TRBV9	TRBJ1-1	CASSVGAGIGLNTEAFF	TGTGCCAGCAGCGTAGGAGCAGGGATTGGGTTGAACACTGAAGCTTTCTTT
-	-	TRBV7-3	TRBJ2-1	CASSWNRYISYNEQFF	TGTGCCAGCAGCTGGAACAGATACATCTCCTACAATGAGCAGTTCTTC
-	-	TRBV9	TRBJ2-7	CASSVGAGISYEQYF	TGTGCCAGCAGCGTAGGGGCCGGGATTTCCTACGAGCAGTACTTC
-	few	TRBV7-3	TRBJ2-2	CASSLTPGNTGELFF	TGTGCCAGCAGCTTAACACCAGGGAACACCGGGGAGCTGTTTTTT
-	-	TRBV29-1	TRBJ2-7	CSVVLASHEQYF	TGCAGCGTTGTACTAGCCTCCCACGAGCAGTACTTC
-	-	TRBV7-8	TRBJ2-1	CASSFDRSDEQFF	TGTGCCAGCAGCTTCGACAGGTCAGATGAGCAGTTCTTC
TRBD1	-	TRBV4-3	TRBJ1-4	CASSQTQGAREKLFF	TGCGCCAGCAGCCAAACCCAGGGGGCAAGAGAAAAACTGTTTTTT
TRBD1	-	TRBV11-2	TRBJ1-5	CASSLLTGDDQPQHF	TGTGCCAGCAGCTTATTGACAGGGGACGACCAGCCCCAGCATTTT
TRBD2	-	TRBV7-2	TRBJ2-2	CASSPASGGHTGELFF	TGTGCCAGCAGCCCAGCTAGCGGGGGGCACACCGGGGAGCTGTTTTTT